The 21 T cell receptor beta chains below were found in one sample sequenced in a study of OX40 agonist ivuxolimab in advanced cancers. Data came from immunoSEQ multiplex PCR; TCRdb stores just in-frame clones and leaves some out. The sample carries tens of thousands of clones, roughly 85% recorded once. The sample was CD4+ or CD8+ T cells sorted from blood, taken in a trial of the OX40 agonist ivuxolimab. The receptors were sampled from an adult with an advanced solid tumor such as melanoma, head and neck, liver or kidney cancer.

V and J are TRBV5-1 and TRBJ2-7, with 15 bases lining up with TRBD2. Per germline, CDR1 SGHRS and CDR2 YFSETQ. The V gene end was trimmed by 4 bases and the J gene end by 1 base; junction bases not matched to a gene: 3. The CDR3 length is 16 residues. CDR3 in DNA: TGCGCCAGCAGCGGGACTAGCGGGAGGCCATCCTACGAGCAGTACTTC. It specifies CASSGTSGRPSYEQYF.

This clone is labeled as medium-sized (0.01 to 0.1%). J is TRBJ2-7 and V is TRBV14; no clear D. This CDR3 is built from 12 residues. V was cut by 4 bases and J by 3 bases, with 7 bases left in between. Germline values: CDR1 SGHDN, CDR2 FVKESK. The CDR3 region is CASSPANYEQYF. The CDR3 nucleotides are TGTGCCAGCAGCCCTGCGAACTACGAGCAGTACTTC.

This clone was seen more than once but under ten times. V usage is TRBV2 and J usage is TRBJ2-1, with 9 bases fitting TRBD2. Losses at the gene ends were 6 bases for V and 7 bases for J; bases not matched to a gene: 7. Looked up from germline, CDR1 is SNHLY and CDR2 is FYNNEI. The CDR3 is 14 residues long. The CDR3 DNA follows: TGTGCCAGCAGGGGCTTAGCGGGAGATAATGAGCAGTTCTTC. Its protein is CASRGLAGDNEQFF. The entire variable domain, with the rest obtained from reference TRBV2 and TRBJ2-1, is as follows: EPEVTQTPSHQVTQMGQEVILRCVPISNHLYFYWYRQILGQKVEFLVSFYNNEISEKSEIFDDQFSVERPDGSNFTLKIRSTKLEDSAMYFCASRGLAGDNEQFFGPGTRLTVL.

The rearrangement uses TRBV28 and TRBJ2-4; D is ambiguous. The length of the CDR3 is 17 residues. V dropped 3 bases and J dropped 8 bases, with 23 bases sitting between them. Germline V gives CDR1 MDHEN, CDR2 SYDVKM. The CDR3 reads CASSLESLGDDGDIQYF. CDR3 nucleotide sequence: TGTGCCAGCAGTTTGGAGAGTTTAGGTGATGATGGCGACATTCAGTACTTC.

The chain couples TRBV7-3 to TRBJ1-1, with 12 bases matching TRBD1. V lost 5 bases and J lost 1; bases outside the gene matches: 5. The CDR3 sequence is 16 residues long. Germline V gene data show CDR1 as SGHTA and CDR2 as FQGTGA. CDR3 residues: CASSAGTGGQNTEAFF. The CDR3 DNA follows: TGTGCCAGCAGCGCCGGGACAGGGGGCCAGAACACTGAAGCTTTCTTT.

The chain recombines TRBV15 with TRBJ2-3; 7 nucleotides match TRBD2. CDR1 and CDR2 (germline): LNHNV, YYDKDF (reference sequence). This CDR3 is built from 18 residues. J lost 4 bases, V lost 0 bases, and 13 bases had no gene match. CDR3 DNA sequence: TGTGCCACCAGCAGAGAAGAAGGGTTTACGGGGGGTCCAGATACGCAGTATTTT. Its translation is CATSREEGFTGGPDTQYF.

On this clone itself: The same CDR3 arises from other DNA sequences in this sample as well. The rearrangement joins TRBV28 to TRBJ2-7, with unresolved D. The germline V gene encodes CDR1 MDHEN and CDR2 SYDVKM. The CDR3 is 14 amino acids. The germline V and J ends were trimmed by 2 bases and 0 bases, with 8 bases remaining between them. The DNA of the CDR3 is TGTGCCAGCAGTTTAGTGGGCGGCTCCTACGAGCAGTACTTC. Translating gives CASSLVGGSYEQYF.

This chain links TRBV13 with TRBJ2-3; the match to TRBD2 covers 11 bases. Trimming removed 6 bases from V and 2 bases from J; junction bases left unmatched: 1. Germline values: CDR1 PRHDT, CDR2 FYEKMQ (reference sequence). This CDR3 contains 14 residues. The DNA for the CDR3 is TGTGCCAGCAGTAGCGGGGGGGACACAGATACGCAGTATTTT. Translating it yields CASSSGGDTDTQYF.

This chain links TRBV5-5 with TRBJ2-7; 8 bases are a match to TRBD1. Germline CDR1 reads SGHKS; CDR2 reads YYEKEE (reference sequence). V shed 0 bases, J shed 4 bases, and the junction held 6 bases outside the gene matches. The CDR3 loop spans 15 amino acids. The CDR3 loop is CASSLAPGGSYEQYF. CDR3 nucleotide sequence: TGTGCCAGCAGCTTGGCCCCAGGGGGCTCTTACGAGCAGTACTTC.

CDR3 amino acids: CASSFGTESEQFF. The CDR3 DNA sequence: TGTGCCAGCAGCTTCGGGACCGAATCTGAGCAGTTCTTC. This chain uses TRBV11-2 with TRBJ2-1, with D perhaps TRBD1 or TRBD2 (5 bases each). Germline CDR1 is SGHAT and CDR2 is FQNNGV. The CDR3 loop spans 13 amino acids. V was clipped by 3 bases and J by 9 bases, with 12 bases between them.

This chain links TRBV28 with TRBJ1-3, with D unresolved. Per the germline V gene, CDR1 is MDHEN and CDR2 is SYDVKM. The CDR3 sequence is 14 residues long. V gave up 3 bases and J gave up 0 bases, with 6 bases separating them. The DNA for the CDR3 is TGTGCCAGCAGTTTCAGGAGCTCTGGAAACACCATATATTTT. Translation gives CASSFRSSGNTIYF.

This sequence joins TRBV11-1 and TRBJ2-4; a possible D gene is TRBD1 (6 bases). Germline assignment: CDR1 SGHAT and CDR2 FQDESV (reference sequence). Trimming stripped 4 bases from V and 3 bases from J, with 25 bases between. The CDR3 runs to 19 residues. The CDR3 here is CASSSPRPGQTRDKNIQYF. CDR3 in DNA: TGTGCCAGCAGCTCCCCCCGCCCAGGACAGACGAGGGACAAAAACATTCAGTACTTC.

This clone was counted a single time. This CDR3 is missing its conserved last phenylalanine or tryptophan, likely due to a read error. The chain employs TRBV7-3 and TRBJ2-7; D call uncertain. Deletions cut 1 base from V and 6 bases from J, with 7 bases between. This CDR3 contains 12 residues. CDR1 SGHTA and CDR2 FQGTGA come from the germline V gene. The chain's CDR3 is CASSLISGEQYL. In DNA form, the CDR3 reads TGTGCCAGCAGCTTAATCTCGGGCGAGCAGTACCTC.

The J gene is TRBJ1-5, the V gene TRBV9, with 8 bases lining up with TRBD1. Germline V gene sequence: CDR1 SGDLS, CDR2 YYNGEE. Germline trimming cut 3 bases from V and 5 bases from J; bases unmatched to any gene: 7. This CDR3 spans 15 amino acids. Here the CDR3 reads CASSAYPTGDQPQHF. The DNA for the CDR3 is TGTGCCAGCAGCGCATACCCGACAGGGGATCAGCCCCAGCATTTT.

This sequence joins TRBV7-2 and TRBJ2-3; D is unclear. The germline V gene has CDR1 SGHTA and CDR2 FQGNSA. Trimming removed 2 bases from V and 5 bases from J, with 11 bases in between. The CDR3 loop spans 14 amino acids. The CDR3 region has the DNA TGTGCCAGCAGCTTAATCGCAGTGGTAGATACGCAGTATTTT. This gives the protein CASSLIAVVDTQYF.

This clone was recorded once. This chain connects TRBV4-2 to TRBJ1-2, with a tentative D call TRBD1 (5 bases). The CDR3 loop spans 15 amino acids. Germline V gene sequence: CDR1 LGHNA, CDR2 YNFKEQ. V lost 0 bases, J lost 2 bases, and 10 bases lay in between. This chain's CDR3 is CASSQEGTLNYGYTF. Here the CDR3 DNA reads TGTGCCAGCAGCCAAGAAGGGACTTTGAACTATGGCTACACCTTC.

This clone was seen more than once but under ten times. The chain joins TRBV29-1 to TRBJ2-3, with 13 bases identical to TRBD2. The CDR3 runs to 17 residues. V dropped 6 bases and J dropped 1; count of bases not matched to a gene: 10. From germline, CDR1 is SQVTM and CDR2 ANQGSEA. CDR3 DNA: TGCAGCGTCGCTGGGACTAGCGGGGATGGGGGCACAGATACGCAGTATTTT. Translating gives CSVAGTSGDGGTDTQYF.

The chain couples TRBV10-3 to TRBJ1-3; no reliable D call. CDR1 ENHRY and CDR2 SYGVKD come from the germline V gene. The CDR3 loop spans 19 amino acids. V dropped 2 bases and J dropped 1 base, with 21 bases sitting between them. The CDR3 region is CAISEIWGEDGISGNTIYF. CDR3 DNA sequence: TGTGCCATCAGTGAGATATGGGGAGAAGATGGCATATCTGGAAACACCATATATTTT.

This sequence joins TRBV5-1 and TRBJ2-7; 12 positions agree with TRBD2. This CDR3 spans 16 amino acids. The V and J ends lost 5 bases and 5 bases, in that order; junction bases with no gene match: 11. Germline CDR1 SGHRS, CDR2 YFSETQ. CDR3 sequence (DNA): TGCGCCAGCAGAACGACTAGCGGGAGTATAAGCCACGAGCAGTACTTC. It translates to CASRTTSGSISHEQYF.

V gene TRBV11-2 combines with J gene TRBJ2-7; tentative D call: TRBD1 (5 bases). Deletions cut 5 bases from V and 0 bases from J, with 11 bases between. Germline V gene lookup returns CDR1 SGHAT and CDR2 FQNNGV. CDR3 length: 14 amino acids. The CDR3 here is CASSLSGASYEQYF. CDR3 DNA sequence: TGTGCCAGCAGCCTCTCTGGGGCCTCCTACGAGCAGTACTTC.

This chain links TRBV7-9 with TRBJ2-7; the D is unclear. V was pared by 0 bases and J by 6 bases, with 6 bases between. Germline V lookup: CDR1 SEHNR, CDR2 FQNEAQ (reference sequence). The CDR3 spans 12 residues. CDR3 in amino acids: CASSLAAIEQYF. CDR3 nucleotides: TGTGCCAGCAGCTTAGCGGCGATCGAGCAGTACTTC.